The next 21 T cell receptor beta chains were all read from a single sample in a study of cytomegalovirus exposure and HLA in healthy donors. PCR employed 60 Vbeta and 13 Jbeta primers. The assay was immunoSEQ multiplex PCR, and TCRdb's table has in-frame clones only and misses some. In the table there are about 110,000 clones, roughly 70% of which are singletons. Sequencing input: PBMCs. All receptors come from a woman aged 40 to 50 in good health and CMV-seronegative.

The chain combines TRBV5-1 with TRBJ2-3; 14 bases line up with TRBD2. The germline V gene encodes CDR1 SGHRS and CDR2 YFSETQ. J was trimmed by 3 bases and V by 4 bases; bases with no gene match: 7. The CDR3 has 17 residues. CDR3 sequence (DNA): TGCGCCAGCAGCCTCGGGACTAGCGGGGGTAGGACAGATACGCAGTATTTT. Residues: CASSLGTSGGRTDTQYF.

V and J are TRBV11-1 and TRBJ2-1, with TRBD1 matching over 10 bases. This CDR3 spans 17 amino acids. Germline loops: CDR1 SGHAT, CDR2 FQDESV (reference sequence). The junction had 7 bases not matched to a gene; V was cut back by 5 bases and J by 0 bases. The CDR3 DNA is TGTGCCAGCAGCACCCGACAGGGGGCGTTCTCCTACAATGAGCAGTTCTTC. It codes for CASSTRQGAFSYNEQFF.

The chain recombines TRBV7-2 with TRBJ2-6; maybe TRBD2 (6 bases). The CDR3 spans 16 residues. V was pared by 7 bases and J by 1 base, with 14 bases between. Germline CDR1 and CDR2: SGHTA and FQGNSA. CDR3 in DNA: TGTGCCAGCACCCGGGACTCTAGATCTGGGGCCAACGTCCTGACTTTC. It specifies CASTRDSRSGANVLTF. Full variable domain (remainder filled in from reference TRBV7-2 and TRBJ2-6): GAGVSQSPSNKVTEKGKDVELRCDPISGHTALYWYRQSLGQGLEFLIYFQGNSAPDKSGLPSDRFSAERTGGSVSTLTIQRTQQEDSAVYLCASTRDSRSGANVLTFGAGSRLTVL.

For the CDR3, the DNA is TGTGCCAGCAGCTTAGTAGTCCGCCAATCTAACTATGGCTACACCTTC. This translates into CASSLVVRQSNYGYTF. The chain carries TRBV7-2 and TRBJ1-2; unclear D gene. The germline CDR1 and CDR2 sequences are SGHTA and FQGNSA. The V gene lost 1 base and the J gene lost 0 bases, with 12 bases spanning the gap. This CDR3 region has 16 residues. The full variable domain, with the rest looked up from reference TRBV7-2 and TRBJ1-2, is GAGVSQSPSNKVTEKGKDVELRCDPISGHTALYWYRQSLGQGLEFLIYFQGNSAPDKSGLPSDRFSAERTGGSVSTLTIQRTQQEDSAVYLCASSLVVRQSNYGYTFGSGTRLTVV.

V and J are TRBV4-3 and TRBJ2-1; 8 bases fit TRBD2. The CDR3 sequence is 16 residues long. V lost 4 bases and J lost 9; bases outside the gene matches: 14. The germline CDR1 and CDR2 sequences are LGHNA and YSLEER. The CDR3 sequence: CASSRGSGGSTIEQFF. The CDR3 nucleotides read TGCGCCAGCAGCCGAGGGAGCGGGGGAAGTACCATTGAGCAGTTCTTC.

The chain couples TRBV5-1 to TRBJ2-1, with 13 nucleotides matching TRBD2. Germline loops: CDR1 SGHRS, CDR2 YFSETQ. The J segment lost 6 bases and the V segment lost 1 base, leaving 7 bases of the junction unmatched. This CDR3 comprises 17 residues. The CDR3 DNA follows: TGCGCCAGCAGCTTGTATCCCCGGACTAGCGGGAGCAATGAGCAGTTCTTC. It codes for CASSLYPRTSGSNEQFF.

The gene calls are TRBV18 and TRBJ2-3, with 10 bases that match TRBD2. The ends lost 3 bases at V and 6 bases at J; junction bases unmatched: 15. Germline V gene sequence: CDR1 KGHSH, CDR2 LQKENI. The CDR3 has 18 amino acids. In DNA form, the CDR3 reads TGTGCCAGCTCACCTCAGTTGGGGACTAGCGATTCCGGGGATACGCAGTATTTT. Encoded protein: CASSPQLGTSDSGDTQYF.

The V and J genes are TRBV27 and TRBJ1-2; D is undetermined. This CDR3 has 15 residues. Germline CDR1 is MNHEY and CDR2 is SMNVEV (reference sequence). Trimming took 6 bases from V and 0 from J, leaving 14 bases between them. The CDR3 coding sequence is TGTGCCAGCAGAACGGGTGTCTACTCTAACTATGGCTACACCTTC. This codes for CASRTGVYSNYGYTF.

This sequence joins TRBV19 and TRBJ1-5; D is possibly TRBD1 (6 bases). This CDR3 is 15 amino acids long. The V end lost 5 bases, the J end lost 1 base, and 12 bases lay between the germline ends. Germline loops: CDR1 LNHDA, CDR2 SQIVND (reference sequence). The CDR3 DNA reads as TGTGCCAGTAGTGTCACAGGGCTCAGCAATCAGCCCCAGCATTTT. Protein product: CASSVTGLSNQPQHF. Based on the CDR3 plus reference TRBV19 and TRBJ1-5, the full variable domain is DGGITQSPKYLFRKEGQNVTLSCEQNLNHDAMYWYRQDPGQGLRLIYYSQIVNDFQKGDIAEGYSVSREKKESFPLTVTSAQKNPTAFYLCASSVTGLSNQPQHFGDGTRLSIL.

The chain combines TRBV4-1 with TRBJ1-5; 8 bases are shared with TRBD1. This CDR3 contains 16 residues. The germline gives CDR1 MGHRA, CDR2 YSYEKL. The junction had 4 bases not matched to a gene; V was cut back by 1 base and J by 2 bases. As DNA, the CDR3 is TGCGCCAGCAGCCAAGGAACGACAGGGGGCAATCAGCCCCAGCATTTT. This sequence encodes CASSQGTTGGNQPQHF.

The chain employs TRBV13 and TRBJ2-2; TRBD2 aligns across 11 bases. J lost 3 bases, V lost 5 bases, and 8 bases had no gene match. This CDR3 has 17 amino acids. Germline V CDR1 and CDR2: PRHDT, FYEKMQ (reference sequence). For the CDR3, the DNA is TGTGCCAGCAGCCCGCAGACTAGCGGGGCGGACACCGGGGAGCTGTTTTTT. It encodes CASSPQTSGADTGELFF.

Comment on this clone: The same CDR3 arises from other DNA sequences in this sample as well. J is TRBJ2-7 and V is TRBV13; 10 nucleotides match TRBD2. J gave up 6 bases and V 1 base, and 6 bases lay outside the gene matches. The germline gives CDR1 PRHDT, CDR2 FYEKMQ (reference sequence). The CDR3 is 15 amino acids. The DNA of the CDR3 is TGTGCCAGCAGCTTAGCAGCTAGCGGGAGATCCGAGCAGTACTTC. Translated: CASSLAASGRSEQYF.

The chain combines TRBV6-5 with TRBJ2-5, with 10 nucleotides matching TRBD2. Unmatched junction bases numbered 5, after V lost 2 bases and J lost 5 bases. This CDR3 is 15 amino acids long. Germline lookup yields CDR1 MNHEY and CDR2 SVGAGI. CDR3 loop: CASSYTAGGEETQYF. CDR3 nucleotides: TGTGCCAGCAGTTACACAGCGGGGGGGGAGGAGACCCAGTACTTC.

There are a few counts of this clone. The CDR3 nucleotides are TGTGCCAGTACGCGCTCGAATCAGCCCCAGCATTTT. This gives the protein CASTRSNQPQHF. The chain has TRBV19 and TRBJ1-5; D is undetermined. Germline values: CDR1 LNHDA, CDR2 SQIVND (reference sequence). This CDR3 spans 12 amino acids. Trimming shortened V by 7 bases and J by 4 bases, and 8 bases separated the two germline ends. Filled out from reference TRBV19 and TRBJ1-5, the complete variable domain reads DGGITQSPKYLFRKEGQNVTLSCEQNLNHDAMYWYRQDPGQGLRLIYYSQIVNDFQKGDIAEGYSVSREKKESFPLTVTSAQKNPTAFYLCASTRSNQPQHFGDGTRLSIL.

The V gene is TRBV7-3, the J gene TRBJ2-1, with D possibly matching TRBD2 (6 bases). V lost 0 bases and J 7 bases, leaving 13 bases between the germline ends. The CDR3 sequence is 15 residues long. Germline CDR1 is SGHTA and CDR2 is FQGTGA. The CDR3 reads CASSLTGSPGNEQFF. The CDR3 DNA is TGTGCCAGCAGCTTAACCGGGAGCCCGGGGAATGAGCAGTTCTTC.

This clone was observed once. The genes are TRBV4-1 and TRBJ2-3, with D maybe TRBD1 (5 bases). The CDR3 is made up of 17 amino acids. In germline, CDR1 is MGHRA, CDR2 YSYEKL. V was trimmed by 7 bases and J by 0 bases, leaving 20 bases between them. CDR3 sequence reads: CASTGRADYTSTDTQYF. The CDR3 DNA follows: TGCGCCAGCACTGGCAGGGCCGATTATACTAGCACAGATACGCAGTATTTT.

This sequence joins TRBV7-9 and TRBJ2-2; 8 bases agree with TRBD1. CDR3 size: 15 residues. Germline V gene lookup returns CDR1 SEHNR and CDR2 FQNEAQ (reference sequence). Trimming removed 5 bases from V and 11 bases from J; junction bases left unmatched: 13. This CDR3 reads CASSPGQGGLEELFF. The CDR3, as DNA: TGTGCCAGCAGCCCAGGACAGGGTGGTTTGGAAGAGCTGTTTTTT. Full variable domain (missing parts from reference TRBV7-9 and TRBJ2-2): DTGVSQNPRHKITKRGQNVTFRCDPISEHNRLYWYRQTLGQGPEFLTYFQNEAQLEKSRLLSDRFSAERPKGSFSTLEIQRTEQGDSAMYLCASSPGQGGLEELFFGEGSRLTVL.

The CDR3 coding sequence is TGCGCCAGCAGCCAAGATCGCGTCATGTCCATAAGCACAGATACGCAGTATTTT. Protein: CASSQDRVMSISTDTQYF. V gene TRBV4-1 combines with J gene TRBJ2-3; D is unresolved. The CDR3 length is 18 residues. V lost 0 bases, J lost 0 bases, and 16 bases lay in between. Germline CDR1 reads MGHRA; CDR2 reads YSYEKL.

This chain links TRBV7-3 with TRBJ2-7; D is perhaps TRBD2 (6 bases). The CDR3 runs 15 residues. V lost 1 base and J lost 2, with 12 bases in between. The germline gives CDR1 SGHTA, CDR2 FQGTGA. The CDR3 region is CASSLRAGPPYEQYF. DNA for the CDR3: TGTGCCAGCAGCTTAAGGGCGGGGCCGCCCTACGAGCAGTACTTC.

This clone was counted between two and nine times. The chain uses TRBV6-6 and TRBJ2-7; TRBD2 aligns across 10 bases. CDR1 and CDR2 from the germline V gene are MNHNY and SVGAGI (reference sequence). V gave up 7 bases and J gave up 5 bases; unmatched junction bases: 8. The CDR3 consists of 14 residues. CDR3 bases: TGTGCCAGCACCAAGTCAGCGGGAGGGCACGAGCAGTACTTC. Protein product: CASTKSAGGHEQYF.

This rearrangement joins TRBV27 to TRBJ2-3; 7 bases are shared with TRBD1. V was pared by 4 bases and J by 4 bases, with 2 bases of the junction left unmatched. This CDR3 comprises 13 residues. Germline CDR1 MNHEY, CDR2 SMNVEV (reference sequence). For the CDR3, the DNA is TGTGCCAGCAGTTACACAGGGGCAGATACGCAGTATTTT. Translation gives CASSYTGADTQYF.